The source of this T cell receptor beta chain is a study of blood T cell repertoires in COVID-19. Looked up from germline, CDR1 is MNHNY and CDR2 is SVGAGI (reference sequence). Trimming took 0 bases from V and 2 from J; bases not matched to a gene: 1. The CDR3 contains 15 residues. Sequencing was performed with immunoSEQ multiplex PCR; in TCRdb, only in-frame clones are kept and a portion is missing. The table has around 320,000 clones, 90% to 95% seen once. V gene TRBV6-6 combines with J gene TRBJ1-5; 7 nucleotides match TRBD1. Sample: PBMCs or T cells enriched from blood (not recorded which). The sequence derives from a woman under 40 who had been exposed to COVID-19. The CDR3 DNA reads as TGTGCCAGCAGTTACTCAGGACAGGGCAATCAGCCCCAGCATTTT. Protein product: CASSYSGQGNQPQHF.